These 4 T cell receptor beta chains share one sample of origin, sequenced in a study of identical twins. TCRdb redid the calling of the 5' RACE reads with MiXCR, one entry per CDR3 protein. The data contain hundreds of thousands of distinct CDR3 sequences, 15% to 20% of them singletons. The same sample was also studied in work on T cells expressing NK-cell markers.

Sequencing was performed on PBMCs. The receptor set was obtained from a woman aged 18 to 35 in good health.

The sample holds a few counts of this clonotype. The chain recombines TRBV27 with TRBJ1-5; perhaps TRBD1 as D (6 bases). V was shortened by 4 bases and J by 8 bases, with 15 bases between the two germline ends. This CDR3 comprises 14 residues. Germline CDR1 MNHEY, CDR2 SMNVEV (reference sequence). The CDR3 reads CASSSPMEGEPQHF. As DNA, the CDR3 is TGTGCCAGCAGTTCCCCGATGGAGGGGGAGCCCCAGCATTTT.

This clonotype was detected a few times. V is TRBV12-3 or TRBV12-4 and J is TRBJ1-2; maybe TRBD1 (6 bases). Trimming removed 4 bases from V and 2 bases from J, with 26 bases in between. The CDR3 is 19 residues long. CDR3 nucleotide sequence: TGTGCCAGCAGTTCCGGGGGGGCCCTCAGGGGAGAGGTAAACTATGGCTACACCTTC. It yields the protein CASSSGGALRGEVNYGYTF.

The gene calls are TRBV5-1 and TRBJ2-1; perhaps TRBD1 as D (5 bases). The CDR3 loop spans 13 amino acids. From germline, CDR1 is SGHRS and CDR2 YFSETQ. V lost 4 bases, J lost 7 bases, and 12 bases lay in between. The CDR3 loop reads CASSRGKGNEQFF. CDR3 DNA sequence: TGCGCCAGCAGCCGAGGAAAGGGGAATGAGCAGTTCTTC.

Only a few counts were recorded for this clonotype. The chain joins TRBV12-3 or TRBV12-4 to TRBJ2-1; D perhaps matches TRBD2 (9 bases). This CDR3 spans 17 amino acids. The V end was cut by 3 bases, the J end by 14 bases, with 29 bases between. The CDR3: CASSFRTGYRAGGPEFF. Here the CDR3 DNA reads TGTGCCAGCAGTTTTAGGACAGGGTACCGAGCGGGGGGACCGGAGTTCTTC.